The 28 T cell receptor beta chains below were found in one sample sequenced in a study of T cell clonality in common variable immunodeficiency. Produced via immunoSEQ multiplex PCR; TCRdb's table is partial and in-frame only. In total the sample includes about 39,000 clones, none of them seen once. Sequenced: peripheral blood mononuclear cells. The receptors stem from a person aged 18-70 years in good health.

This clone was seen many times. The same CDR3 also results from other DNA sequences found in this sample. The CDR3 bases that were read are TGCGCCAGCAGAACCGGGACAGGGTCTGTAGATACG. Amino acid sequence: CASRTGTGSVDT. The full CDR3 protein reads CASRTGTGSVDTQYF. The chain recombines TRBV5-1 with TRBJ2-3; 9 bases are shared with TRBD1. The read ends 3 residues early relative to the CDR3; the germline J gene fills the gap. The V gene end was trimmed by 5 bases and the J gene end by 5 bases; junction bases not matched to a gene: 9. The CDR3 is 15 amino acids. In germline, CDR1 is SGHRS, CDR2 YFSETQ.

This clone was observed at least ten times. Read sequence stops 3 residues before the CDR3 end, and the germline J gene provides the missing end. The chain combines TRBV2 with TRBJ2-3, with TRBD1 matching over 7 bases. V lost 5 bases to trimming and J lost 0 bases; unmatched junction nucleotides: 5. This CDR3 contains 15 residues. Per the germline V gene, CDR1 is SNHLY and CDR2 is FYNNEI. The sequenced part of the CDR3 DNA is TGTGCCAGCAGTCCCCCAGGGGGAAGCACAGATACG. Amino acids: CASSPPGGSTDT. The full-length CDR3 reads as CASSPPGGSTDTQYF.

This clone has a handful of counts. The read falls 3 residues short of the CDR3 end, and the missing part is taken from the germline J gene. The chain recombines TRBV7-9 with TRBJ1-2, with 7 bases lining up with TRBD1. The CDR3 consists of 15 residues. CDR1 and CDR2 (germline): SEHNR, FQNEAQ (reference sequence). Incomplete CDR3 DNA: TGTGCCAGCAGCTTAGGCCAGGGGGAGTTCTACGAC. Protein product: CASSLGQGEFYD. The full-length CDR3 reads as CASSLGQGEFYDYTF. Based on the CDR3 plus reference TRBV7-9 and TRBJ1-2, the full variable domain is DTGVSQNPRHKITKRGQNVTFRCDPISEHNRLYWYRQTLGQGPEFLTYFQNEAQLEKSRLLSDRFSAERPKGSFSTLEIQRTEQGDSAMYLCASSLGQGEFYDYTFGSGTRLTVV.

The sample holds many counts of this clone. The read falls 3 residues short of the CDR3 end, and the missing part is taken from the germline J gene. V is TRBV12-3 or TRBV12-4 and J is TRBJ2-1, with 7 bases lining up with TRBD2. This CDR3 region has 18 residues. V lost 1 base to trimming and J lost 2 bases; unmatched junction nucleotides: 11. Incomplete CDR3 DNA: TGTGCCAGCAGTTTAGGTCGGGGTGCCGGGAGGCCCTACAATGAG. It encodes CASSLGRGAGRPYNE. The full CDR3 sequence reads CASSLGRGAGRPYNEQFF.

This clone was counted ten times or more. The CDR3 bases that were read are TGCGCCAGCAGCTTGGGTGGCGATTCGGGGACC. It codes for CASSLGGDSGT. The CDR3 in its entirety is CASSLGGDSGTQYF. The J gene is TRBJ2-5, the V gene TRBV5-1, with D hard to call. From the germline J gene comes the end of the CDR3, since the read stops 3 residues before it. Germline V gene lookup returns CDR1 SGHRS and CDR2 YFSETQ. The CDR3 loop spans 14 amino acids. V lost 0 bases and J 7 bases, leaving 13 bases between the germline ends.

This clone showed up many times. The CDR3 extends 3 residues past the end of the read, so its final part is completed from the germline J gene. The gene calls are TRBV18 and TRBJ2-4; D not resolved. From germline, CDR1 is KGHSH and CDR2 LQKENI. The V end was cut by 6 bases, the J end by 1 base, with 16 bases between. This CDR3 spans 16 amino acids. The CDR3 DNA, read in part, is TGTGCCAGCTCGCCCGCAGAGGCCAGGGCCAAAAACATT. Encoded protein: CASSPAEARAKNI. In full, the CDR3 is CASSPAEARAKNIQYF.

In its sample, this clone was seen many times. The read terminates 3 residues before the CDR3 end, so the remaining end is supplied by the germline J gene. Other nucleotide sequences in the sample specify the same CDR3. The rearrangement joins TRBV5-1 to TRBJ1-3; the match to TRBD1 covers 8 bases. With 4 bases clipped from V and 0 bases from J, the junction kept 9 bases outside the gene matches. This CDR3 has 17 amino acids. Per the germline V gene, CDR1 is SGHRS and CDR2 is YFSETQ. The CDR3 spells CASSGGTGVISGNTIYF. The CDR3 bases that were read are TGCGCCAGCAGCGGAGGGACAGGAGTAATCTCTGGAAACACC.

This clone was recorded many times. The read stops 3 residues short of the end of the CDR3; the missing end is completed from the germline J gene. This sequence joins TRBV6-2 or TRBV6-3 and TRBJ2-5, with unresolved D. The germline V gene has CDR1 MNHEY and CDR2 SVGEGT. This CDR3 is 16 amino acids long. V was trimmed by 2 bases and J by 0 bases, leaving 13 bases between them. This chain's CDR3 is CASSYDLRHNQETQYF. The DNA read from the CDR3 is TGTGCCAGCAGTTACGATCTTAGACACAACCAAGAGACC.

This clone has at least ten counts. The missing CDR3 end, 3 residues past where the read stops, is filled in from the germline J gene. This chain joins TRBV29-1 and TRBJ2-5; 10 nucleotides align to TRBD2. The CDR3 contains 15 residues. CDR1 and CDR2 from the germline V gene are SQVTM and ANQGSEA. Trimming removed 4 bases from V and 5 bases from J; junction bases left unmatched: 10. The CDR3: CSVASLAGVPETQYF. Incomplete CDR3 DNA: TGCAGCGTTGCGTCCCTAGCGGGAGTACCCGAGACC.

This clone was seen at least ten times. The CDR3 extends 3 residues past the end of the read, so its final part is completed from the germline J gene. The chain joins TRBV20-1 to TRBJ2-1; D not resolved. Germline assignment: CDR1 DFQATT and CDR2 SNEGSKA (reference sequence). With 2 bases removed from V and 6 bases from J, the gap between germline ends came to 5 bases. CDR3 length: 11 amino acids. Partial CDR3 DNA: TGCAGTGCTAGACTTGTCAATGAG. Its protein is CSARLVNE. The complete CDR3 reads CSARLVNEQFF.

There are many counts of this clone. This CDR3 reads CASSVAINEKLFF. The DNA read from the CDR3 is TGTGCCAGCAGTGTGGCCATTAATGAAAAA. J is TRBJ1-4 and V is TRBV6-1; D is uncertain. The read terminates 3 residues ahead of where the CDR3 ends, so the germline J gene completes it. The CDR3 is made up of 13 amino acids. V lost 4 bases to trimming and J lost 4 bases, with 7 bases between them. Germline V gives CDR1 MNHNS, CDR2 SASEGT.

The sample holds many counts of this clone. The read falls 3 residues short of the CDR3 end, and the missing part is taken from the germline J gene. V is TRBV20-1 and J is TRBJ2-7; 7 bases are shared with TRBD1. Germline V lookup: CDR1 DFQATT, CDR2 SNEGSKA (reference sequence). This CDR3 is built from 13 residues. J lost 0 bases, V lost 7 bases, and 6 bases had no gene match. CDR3 DNA (partial): TGCAGTGTCCCGGGACAGAGCTCCTACGAG. Residues: CSVPGQSSYE. The full CDR3 is CSVPGQSSYEQYF.

Many counts were recorded for this clone. The CDR3 goes on 3 residues after the read ends, and that part is filled in from the germline J gene. The chain has TRBV5-1 and TRBJ2-3, with 9 nucleotides matching TRBD1. Germline CDR1 reads SGHRS; CDR2 reads YFSETQ. V trimming: 1 base; J trimming: 2 bases; junction bases outside the gene matches: 20. This CDR3 comprises 21 residues. CDR3 DNA (partial): TGCGCCAGCAGCTTGACCGGGACAGGGTTTTTGATCGGAGCAACCACAGATACG. Its translation: CASSLTGTGFLIGATTDT. The entire CDR3 is CASSLTGTGFLIGATTDTQYF.

There are many counts of this clone. The CDR3 end falls 3 residues outside the read, so it is completed with the germline J gene. The V gene is TRBV2, the J gene TRBJ1-4; possibly TRBD1 for D (5 bases). The V gene's germline CDR1 is SNHLY and CDR2 FYNNEI. The CDR3 covers 14 residues. Deletions cut 5 bases from V and 3 bases from J, with 10 bases between. The covered CDR3 bases are TGTGCCAGCAGTTTCAGGGTTCCTAATGAAAAA. It codes for CASSFRVPNEK. The CDR3 reads in full as CASSFRVPNEKLFF.

As to this clone: One end of the junction fails to match germline, which may point to a read error. CDR3 DNA (partial): TGTGCCGGCAGCGTCGGGGGGGGACTAGCGGGTAACGAG. It translates to CAGSVGGGLAGNE. The full CDR3 is CAGSVGGGLAGNEQYF. This chain connects TRBV5-4 to TRBJ2-7; the match to TRBD2 covers 12 bases. From the germline J gene comes the end of the CDR3, since the read stops 3 residues before it. CDR1 and CDR2 from the germline V gene are SGHNT and YYREEE (reference sequence). The CDR3 loop spans 16 amino acids.

This clone was recorded at least ten times. Read coverage stops 3 residues before the CDR3 terminus; the germline J gene supplies the remainder. This chain connects TRBV15 to TRBJ1-4; TRBD1 is a possible D gene (5 bases). Germline CDR1 is LNHNV and CDR2 is YYDKDF (reference sequence). The CDR3 sequence is 17 residues long. Trimming shortened V by 2 bases and J by 0 bases, and 13 bases separated the two germline ends. CDR3 DNA, as far as it was read: TGTGCCACCAGCAGACCTCCAGGGCGTGCAACTAATGAAAAA. This translates into CATSRPPGRATNEK. The full CDR3 protein is CATSRPPGRATNEKLFF.

There are many counts of this clone. The covered CDR3 bases are TGCAGTGCTACTTCTAGCGGGAGGGCCTACGAG. Translation gives CSATSSGRAYE. In full, the CDR3 reads CSATSSGRAYEQYF. The chain recombines TRBV20-1 with TRBJ2-7; TRBD2 matches at 12 bases. Coverage ceases 3 residues before the CDR3 finishes, and the germline J gene fills in the end. The germline V gene has CDR1 DFQATT and CDR2 SNEGSKA (reference sequence). The CDR3 runs 14 residues. The V segment lost 4 bases and the J segment 2 bases; nucleotides outside the gene matches: 3.

Turning to this clone: A much larger clone lies one base from this, so it may be a read error. Other DNA sequences in this sample translate to the same CDR3. The part of the CDR3 DNA that was read is TGCAGCGTTTCTGGGCGCCCCGACTACAATGAG. Its translation: CSVSGRPDYNE. The whole CDR3 region reads CSVSGRPDYNEQFF. The J gene is TRBJ2-1, the V gene TRBV29-1, with unresolved D. The CDR3 end falls 3 residues outside the read, so it is completed with the germline J gene. Germline V gives CDR1 SQVTM, CDR2 ANQGSEA. The CDR3 totals 14 residues. V was shortened by 5 bases and J by 3 bases, with 14 bases between the two germline ends.

Ten or more counts support this clone. CDR3 DNA (partial): TGTGCCAGCAGTGAGTCTTATAATGAAAAA. Its protein is CASSESYNEK. The CDR3, in full, reads CASSESYNEKLFF. The chain recombines TRBV6-1 with TRBJ1-4; D remains unclear. The CDR3 is cut off 3 residues early in the read; its end comes from the germline J gene. V shed 3 bases and J shed 4 bases, with 6 bases lying between them. In germline, CDR1 is MNHNS, CDR2 SASEGT. There are 13 residues in the CDR3.

Ten or more counts support this clone. Read coverage stops 3 residues before the CDR3 terminus; the germline J gene supplies the remainder. The chain carries TRBV6-2 or TRBV6-3 and TRBJ1-5; the match to TRBD1 covers 7 bases. This CDR3 comprises 16 residues. Germline trimming cut 1 base from V and 7 bases from J; bases unmatched to any gene: 10. Germline V gives CDR1 MNHEY, CDR2 SVGEGT. The CDR3: CASSYYRQGRGQPQHF. Partial CDR3 DNA: TGTGCCAGCAGTTACTACCGACAGGGACGAGGGCAGCCC.

This clone was observed at least ten times. With the read ending 3 residues before the CDR3 end, the germline J gene is used to fill in that end. The chain uses TRBV27 and TRBJ2-5, with TRBD1 identical over 8 bases. Germline CDR1 MNHEY, CDR2 SMNVEV (reference sequence). Trimming took 3 bases from V and 3 from J; bases not matched to a gene: 3. The CDR3 runs to 14 residues. The CDR3 bases that were read are TGTGCCAGCAGTTTTTCGACAGGGGAAGAGACC. Translated, it gives CASSFSTGEET. The whole CDR3 reads CASSFSTGEETQYF.

This clone has a count of ten or more. The read stops 3 residues short of the end of the CDR3; the missing end is completed from the germline J gene. The V and J genes are TRBV20-1 and TRBJ2-1; no reliable D call. The CDR3 sequence is 15 residues long. Deletions cut 2 bases from V and 6 bases from J, with 17 bases between. Germline assignment: CDR1 DFQATT and CDR2 SNEGSKA (reference sequence). The DNA read from the CDR3 is TGCAGTGCTAGACCCTCAGTAGGGTACCGCAATGAG. It specifies CSARPSVGYRNE. The entire CDR3 sequence reads CSARPSVGYRNEQFF.

This clone was observed at least ten times. The read is 3 residues too short to cover the CDR3 end, so that end is filled in from the germline J gene. The chain couples TRBV19 to TRBJ1-4; D is uncertain. V dropped 4 bases and J dropped 0 bases, with 9 bases sitting between them. CDR3 size: 15 residues. The germline V gene encodes CDR1 LNHDA and CDR2 SQIVND (reference sequence). CDR3 loop: CASSKGLATNEKLFF. The sequenced CDR3 bases are TGTGCCAGTAGTAAAGGGTTGGCAACTAATGAAAAA.

A remark on this clone: At one end, the junction sequence differs from germline, possibly due to a read error. The read ends 3 residues shy of where the CDR3 ends; the end is completed using the germline J gene. The chain joins TRBV5-1 to TRBJ1-6; D not resolved. Germline V lookup: CDR1 SGHRS, CDR2 YFSETQ. The CDR3 is 15 residues long. The part of the CDR3 DNA that was read is TGCGCCGGCAGCCTATACAGAGTAGAAGGTTCACCC. Protein sequence: CAGSLYRVEGSP. The CDR3 as a whole reads CAGSLYRVEGSPLHF.

There are many counts of this clone. The read gets to within 3 residues of the CDR3 end, and the germline J gene fills in the rest. The chain recombines TRBV29-1 with TRBJ2-7; tentatively, D is TRBD2 (6 bases). CDR3 length equals 13 residues. V lost 7 bases, J lost 3 bases, and 16 bases lay in between. Germline assignment: CDR1 SQVTM and CDR2 ANQGSEA. CDR3 residues: CSAQPGLSYEQYF. The covered CDR3 bases are TGCAGCGCCCAACCGGGACTGAGCTACGAG.

This clone was detected ten times or more. The CDR3 sequence is CASSLSATSGANVLTF. Partial CDR3 DNA: TGCGCCAGCAGCTTGTCAGCGACCTCTGGGGCCAACGTC. The chain uses TRBV5-1 and TRBJ2-6, with D unresolved. The read stops 3 residues short of the end of the CDR3; the missing end is completed from the germline J gene. V shed 1 base and J shed 0 bases, with 8 bases lying between them. There are 16 residues in the CDR3. Germline V gives CDR1 SGHRS, CDR2 YFSETQ.

This clone was observed at least ten times. The read terminates 3 residues ahead of where the CDR3 ends, so the germline J gene completes it. The chain uses TRBV5-1 and TRBJ1-1, with 8 bases matching TRBD1. Germline CDR1 is SGHRS and CDR2 is YFSETQ. The V gene end was trimmed by 4 bases and the J gene end by 1 base; junction bases not matched to a gene: 3. The CDR3 is 14 residues long. CDR3 amino acids: CASSGGQENTEAFF. CDR3 DNA, as far as it was read: TGCGCCAGCAGCGGGGGACAGGAGAACACTGAA.

This clone was counted ten times or more. The read terminates 3 residues before the CDR3 end, so the remaining end is supplied by the germline J gene. V and J are TRBV18 and TRBJ1-1, with D uncertain. This CDR3 comprises 12 residues. The germline CDR1 and CDR2 sequences are KGHSH and LQKENI. Trimming cost V 2 bases and J 6 bases, with 7 bases left between them. CDR3 in amino acids: CASSPIKAEAFF. Partial CDR3 DNA: TGTGCCAGCTCACCAATCAAGGCTGAA.